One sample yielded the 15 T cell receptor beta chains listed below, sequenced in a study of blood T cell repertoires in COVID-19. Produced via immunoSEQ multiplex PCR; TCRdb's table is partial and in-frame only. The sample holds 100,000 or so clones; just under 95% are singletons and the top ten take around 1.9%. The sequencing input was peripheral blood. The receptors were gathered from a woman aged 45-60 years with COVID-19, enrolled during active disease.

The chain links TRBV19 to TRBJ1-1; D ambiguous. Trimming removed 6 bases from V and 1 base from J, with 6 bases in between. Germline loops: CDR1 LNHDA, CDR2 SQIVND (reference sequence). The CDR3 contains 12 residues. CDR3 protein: CASSPQNTEAFF. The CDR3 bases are TGTGCCAGTAGCCCCCAGAACACTGAAGCTTTCTTT.

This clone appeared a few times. The DNA for the CDR3 is TGTGCCAGCATGTCGGGGACAGGCTTTTCCTACGAGCAGTACGTC. Protein: CASMSGTGFSYEQYV. This chain links TRBV6-5 with TRBJ2-7; 8 bases fit TRBD1. With 7 bases clipped from V and 1 base from J, the junction kept 9 bases outside the gene matches. Germline V gives CDR1 MNHEY, CDR2 SVGAGI. This CDR3 is 15 amino acids long.

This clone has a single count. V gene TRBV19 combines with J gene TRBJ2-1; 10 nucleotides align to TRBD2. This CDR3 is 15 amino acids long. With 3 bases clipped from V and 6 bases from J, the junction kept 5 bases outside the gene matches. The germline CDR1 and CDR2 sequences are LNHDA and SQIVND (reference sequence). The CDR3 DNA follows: TGTGCCAGTAGTATGGTAGCGGGGGGCCTCAATGAGCAGTTCTTC. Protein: CASSMVAGGLNEQFF.

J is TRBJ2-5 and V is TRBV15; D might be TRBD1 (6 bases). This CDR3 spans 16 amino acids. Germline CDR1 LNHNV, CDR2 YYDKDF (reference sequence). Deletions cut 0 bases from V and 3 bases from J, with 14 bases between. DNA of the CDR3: TGTGCCACCAGCAGAGAAAAGGGGGTAGGGAAAGAGACCCAGTACTTC. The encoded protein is CATSREKGVGKETQYF.

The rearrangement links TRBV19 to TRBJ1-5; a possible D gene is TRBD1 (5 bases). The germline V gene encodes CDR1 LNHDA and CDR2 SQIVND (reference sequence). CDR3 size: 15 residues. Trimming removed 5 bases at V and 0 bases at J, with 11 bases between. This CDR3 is CASSALQVSNQPQHF. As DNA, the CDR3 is TGTGCCAGTAGTGCGCTACAGGTTAGCAATCAGCCCCAGCATTTT. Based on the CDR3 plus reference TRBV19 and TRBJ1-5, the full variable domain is DGGITQSPKYLFRKEGQNVTLSCEQNLNHDAMYWYRQDPGQGLRLIYYSQIVNDFQKGDIAEGYSVSREKKESFPLTVTSAQKNPTAFYLCASSALQVSNQPQHFGDGTRLSIL.

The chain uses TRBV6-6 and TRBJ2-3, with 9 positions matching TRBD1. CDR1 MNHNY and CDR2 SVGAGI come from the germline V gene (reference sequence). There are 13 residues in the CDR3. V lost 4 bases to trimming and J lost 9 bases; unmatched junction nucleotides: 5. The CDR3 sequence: CASSSTGQGTQYF. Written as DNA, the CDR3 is TGTGCCAGCAGTTCAACGGGACAGGGAACGCAGTATTTT.

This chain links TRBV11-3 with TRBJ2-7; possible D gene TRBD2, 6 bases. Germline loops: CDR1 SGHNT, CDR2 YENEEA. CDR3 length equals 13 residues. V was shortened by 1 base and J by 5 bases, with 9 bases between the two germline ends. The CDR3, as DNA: TGTGCCAGCAGCTTAGGGGGGGAGAACGAGCAGTACTTC. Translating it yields CASSLGGENEQYF.

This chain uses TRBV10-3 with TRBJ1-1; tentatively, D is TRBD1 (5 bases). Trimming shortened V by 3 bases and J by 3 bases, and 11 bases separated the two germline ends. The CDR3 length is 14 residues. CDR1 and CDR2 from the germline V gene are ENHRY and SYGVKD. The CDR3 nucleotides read TGTGCCATCAGTGATAACGGGGGAGACACTGAAGCTTTCTTT. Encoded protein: CAISDNGGDTEAFF.

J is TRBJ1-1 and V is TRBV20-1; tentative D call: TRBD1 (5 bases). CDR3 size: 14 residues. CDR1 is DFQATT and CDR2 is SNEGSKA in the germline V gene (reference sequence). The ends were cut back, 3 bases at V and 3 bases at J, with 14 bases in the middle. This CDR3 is CSASGLGAHTEAFF. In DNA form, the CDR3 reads TGCAGTGCTAGTGGGCTTGGGGCGCACACTGAAGCTTTCTTT.

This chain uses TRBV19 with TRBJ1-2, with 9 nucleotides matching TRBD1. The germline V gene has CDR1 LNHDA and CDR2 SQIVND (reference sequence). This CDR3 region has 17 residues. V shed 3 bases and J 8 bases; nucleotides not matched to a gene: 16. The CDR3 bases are TGTGCCAGTAGTATTTTTTCCGACCCGGGACAGGGTCGGGGCTACACCTTC. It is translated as CASSIFSDPGQGRGYTF.

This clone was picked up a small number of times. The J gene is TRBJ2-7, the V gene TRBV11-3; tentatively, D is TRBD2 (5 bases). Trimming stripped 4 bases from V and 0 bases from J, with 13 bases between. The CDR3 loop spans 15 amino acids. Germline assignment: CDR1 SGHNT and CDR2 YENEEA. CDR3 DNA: TGTGCCAGCAGCTCCCGGGTAGCGTCCTCCTACGAGCAGTACTTC. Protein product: CASSSRVASSYEQYF.

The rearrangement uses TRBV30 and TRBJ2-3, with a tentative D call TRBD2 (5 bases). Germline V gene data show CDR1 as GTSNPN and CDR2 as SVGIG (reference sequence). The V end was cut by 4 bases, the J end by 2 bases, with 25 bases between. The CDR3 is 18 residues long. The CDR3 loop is CAWTYRPVLAGLTDTQYF. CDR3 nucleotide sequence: TGTGCCTGGACCTATAGGCCCGTTCTAGCTGGACTCACAGATACGCAGTATTTT. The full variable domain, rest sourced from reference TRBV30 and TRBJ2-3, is SQTIHQWPATLVQPVGSPLSLECTVEGTSNPNLYWYRQAAGRGLQLLFYSVGIGQISSEVPQNLSASRPQDRQFILSSKKLLLSDSGFYLCAWTYRPVLAGLTDTQYFGPGTRLTVL.

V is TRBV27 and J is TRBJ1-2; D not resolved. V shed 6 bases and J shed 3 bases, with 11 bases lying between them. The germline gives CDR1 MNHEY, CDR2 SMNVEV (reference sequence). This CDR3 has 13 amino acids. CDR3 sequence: CASSSLTDYGYTF. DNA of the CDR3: TGTGCCAGCAGCTCACTGACTGACTATGGCTACACCTTC.

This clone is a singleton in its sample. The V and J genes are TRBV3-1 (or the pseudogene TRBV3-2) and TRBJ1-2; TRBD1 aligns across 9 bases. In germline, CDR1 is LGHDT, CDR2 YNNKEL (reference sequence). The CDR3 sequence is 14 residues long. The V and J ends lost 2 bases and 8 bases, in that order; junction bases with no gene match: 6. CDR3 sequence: CASSQRQGVGGYTF. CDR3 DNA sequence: TGTGCCAGCAGCCAAAGACAGGGGGTGGGCGGCTACACCTTC.

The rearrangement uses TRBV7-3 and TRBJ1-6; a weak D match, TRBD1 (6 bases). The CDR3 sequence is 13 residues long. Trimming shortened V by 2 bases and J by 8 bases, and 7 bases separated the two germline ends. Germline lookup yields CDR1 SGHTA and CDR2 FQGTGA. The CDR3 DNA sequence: TGTGCCAGCAGCTTATCAGGGGATTCACCCCTCCACTTT. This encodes CASSLSGDSPLHF.